These 29 T cell receptor beta chains were sequenced from one sample in a study of T-cell reconstitution after alpha-beta-depleted transplantation in children. TCRbeta library construction was performed incorporating unique molecular identifiers. TCRdb analysed the PCR reads with MiXCR anew, one entry per CDR3 protein. The data contain over 150,000 distinct CDR3 sequences, 6.6% of them singletons. The input for sequencing was PBMCs, taken before TCRalphabeta/CD19-depleted stem cell transplant. These receptor sequences come from a boy between 2 and 10 years old with acute lymphoblastic leukemia, due to receive a stem cell transplant.

This clonotype showed up many times. The DNA of the CDR3 is TGTGCCAGCAGGATTACCGGGACAGGGATCAATGAGCAGTTCTTC. Amino acid sequence: CASRITGTGINEQFF. The chain links TRBV12-3 or TRBV12-4 to TRBJ2-1, with TRBD1 identical over 9 bases. V trimming: 6 bases; J trimming: 6 bases; junction bases outside the gene matches: 9. The CDR3 is made up of 15 amino acids.

The chain combines TRBV20-1 with TRBJ2-7, with D hard to call. The germline V and J ends were trimmed by 6 bases and 1 base, with 16 bases remaining between them. Germline assignment: CDR1 DFQATT and CDR2 SNEGSKA (reference sequence). The CDR3 totals 14 residues. This CDR3 reads CSAPADLGSYEQYF. CDR3 bases: TGCAGTGCCCCGGCGGATTTGGGGTCCTACGAGCAGTACTTC.

V usage is TRBV24-1 and J usage is TRBJ2-3, with D perhaps given as TRBD1 or TRBD2 (6 bases each). The CDR3 loop spans 18 amino acids. The V end was cut by 3 bases, the J end by 0 bases, with 18 bases between. CDR1 is KGHDR, CDR2 SFDVKD, per germline. The CDR3 nucleotides are TGTGCCACCAGTGATCCAGGTGGGGGGACAAGTAGCACAGATACGCAGTATTTT. It yields the protein CATSDPGGGTSSTDTQYF.

This clonotype has a handful of counts. This rearrangement joins TRBV28 to TRBJ1-2; no firm D call. The germline CDR1 and CDR2 sequences are MDHEN and SYDVKM. V was trimmed by 3 bases and J by 2 bases, leaving 16 bases between them. The CDR3 totals 16 residues. CDR3 sequence (DNA): TGTGCCAGCAGTTTGCGTTTTGGCAACCAGAACTATGGCTACACCTTC. Amino acids: CASSLRFGNQNYGYTF.

This chain connects TRBV28 to TRBJ2-7, with D unclear. Per germline, CDR1 MDHEN and CDR2 SYDVKM. The V and J ends lost 6 bases and 0 bases respectively, with 9 bases between them. This CDR3 is 13 amino acids long. CDR3 region: CASSRPISYEQYF. CDR3 in DNA: TGTGCCAGCAGCCGACCAATCTCCTACGAGCAGTACTTC.

The chain combines TRBV10-3 with TRBJ2-7; 9 nucleotides match TRBD2. The CDR3 is made up of 13 amino acids. The germline CDR1 and CDR2 sequences are ENHRY and SYGVKD. The CDR3 protein is CATGTSPNYEQYF. The CDR3 DNA follows: TGTGCGACCGGGACTAGCCCTAACTACGAGCAGTACTTC.

There are many counts of this clonotype. V gene TRBV7-2 combines with J gene TRBJ2-3; D gene ambiguous. Germline assignment: CDR1 SGHTA and CDR2 FQGNSA. The V end lost 2 bases, the J end lost 0 bases, and 6 bases lay between the germline ends. This CDR3 contains 14 residues. The chain's CDR3 is CASSLTRSTDTQYF. The CDR3 DNA reads TGTGCCAGCAGCTTAACGAGAAGCACAGATACGCAGTATTTT.

This clonotype was recorded a few times. The chain couples TRBV11-1 to TRBJ2-2; the match to TRBD2 covers 8 bases. Per the germline V gene, CDR1 is SGHAT and CDR2 is FQDESV (reference sequence). The length of the CDR3 is 18 residues. V was clipped by 4 bases and J by 0 bases; unmatched bases: 10. The chain's CDR3 is CASSSFYVRGANTGELFF. The DNA for the CDR3 is TGTGCCAGCAGCTCGTTTTACGTGCGGGGGGCGAACACCGGGGAGCTGTTTTTT.

The genes are TRBV14 and TRBJ1-2; maybe TRBD1 (5 bases). Germline V CDR1 and CDR2: SGHDN, FVKESK. V lost 1 base to trimming and J lost 2 bases, with 8 bases between them. This CDR3 is built from 14 residues. The CDR3 region has the DNA TGTGCCAGCAGCCAAGTTGGGGGGAACTATGGCTACACCTTC. Its protein product is CASSQVGGNYGYTF.

This clonotype was counted a single time. The V gene is TRBV12-3 or TRBV12-4, the J gene TRBJ2-7; TRBD2 aligns across 7 bases. The CDR3 covers 13 residues. V shed 6 bases, J shed 6 bases, and the junction held 8 bases outside the gene matches. DNA for the CDR3: TGTGCCAGCAGCCGGGGAGGGCGGGGCGAGCAGTACTTC. The encoded protein is CASSRGGRGEQYF.

The rearrangement joins TRBV20-1 to TRBJ2-7; D perhaps matches TRBD2 (7 bases). V was shortened by 6 bases and J by 5 bases, with 14 bases between the two germline ends. The germline V gene has CDR1 DFQATT and CDR2 SNEGSKA (reference sequence). The CDR3 is 12 residues long. This chain's CDR3 is CSAIGGPHEQYF. CDR3 nucleotides: TGCAGTGCGATCGGGGGGCCCCACGAGCAGTACTTC.

This clonotype was observed at least ten times. The genes are TRBV28 and TRBJ2-1; 11 bases map to TRBD2. Germline CDR1 reads MDHEN; CDR2 reads SYDVKM. CDR3 length equals 17 residues. The V segment lost 2 bases and the J segment 7 bases; nucleotides outside the gene matches: 10. CDR3 amino acids: CASSLTVLAGGKNEQFF. The DNA for the CDR3 is TGTGCCAGCAGTTTAACCGTTCTAGCGGGGGGCAAGAATGAGCAGTTCTTC.

This clonotype has ten or more counts. This chain uses TRBV6-5 with TRBJ2-3, with a tentative D call TRBD2 (5 bases). Trimming removed 4 bases from V and 5 bases from J, with 10 bases in between. The germline CDR1 and CDR2 sequences are MNHEY and SVGAGI. The CDR3 loop spans 13 amino acids. The CDR3 DNA reads TGTGCCAGCAGTTCTGCCGGGATAGATACGCAGTATTTT. It codes for CASSSAGIDTQYF.

This clonotype occurred many times. The V and J genes are TRBV11-2 and TRBJ1-3; D is uncertain. With 5 bases removed from V and 3 bases from J, the gap between germline ends came to 11 bases. This CDR3 has 14 amino acids. Germline lookup yields CDR1 SGHAT and CDR2 FQNNGV. The CDR3, as DNA: TGTGCCAGCAGCGCCGGTAGTATTGGAAACACCATATATTTT. Protein: CASSAGSIGNTIYF.

This clonotype has a count of ten or more. The rearrangement links TRBV6-5 to TRBJ2-3, with D perhaps matching TRBD2 (5 bases). The CDR3 is 16 residues long. Germline V gene sequence: CDR1 MNHEY, CDR2 SVGAGI. V was clipped by 2 bases and J by 0 bases, with 12 bases between them. DNA of the CDR3: TGTGCCAGCAGTTACCAGAGTCTAGCTAGCACAGATACGCAGTATTTT. Translating gives CASSYQSLASTDTQYF.

This clonotype was found many times. V usage is TRBV28 and J usage is TRBJ2-7; D uncertain. The CDR3 spans 14 residues. Trimming took off 6 bases at V and 4 bases at J, with 16 bases between the two ends. Germline CDR1 reads MDHEN; CDR2 reads SYDVKM. This chain's CDR3 is CASSGRPAVYEQYF. The CDR3 region has the DNA TGTGCCAGCAGCGGCCGACCGGCGGTTTACGAGCAGTACTTC.

This chain uses TRBV7-9 with TRBJ2-2; no firm D call. CDR1 SEHNR and CDR2 FQNEAQ come from the germline V gene (reference sequence). This CDR3 has 15 amino acids. Trimming left V 2 bases short and J 4 bases short, with 11 bases between. Here the CDR3 DNA reads TGTGCCAGCAGCTTAAAACTCGTCCGCACCGGGGAGCTGTTTTTT. Amino acid sequence: CASSLKLVRTGELFF. The variable domain in full, completed from reference TRBV7-9 and TRBJ2-2, reads DTGVSQNPRHKITKRGQNVTFRCDPISEHNRLYWYRQTLGQGPEFLTYFQNEAQLEKSRLLSDRFSAERPKGSFSTLEIQRTEQGDSAMYLCASSLKLVRTGELFFGEGSRLTVL.

The sample holds a few counts of this clonotype. V is TRBV6-5 and J is TRBJ1-1; D unresolved. CDR1 is MNHEY and CDR2 is SVGAGI in the germline V gene. With 8 bases removed from V and 7 bases from J, the gap between germline ends came to 8 bases. This CDR3 contains 10 residues. The CDR3 sequence is CASGDGEAFF. The DNA of the CDR3 is TGTGCCAGCGGCGACGGTGAAGCTTTCTTT.

This clonotype was seen repeatedly, ten times or more. CDR3 bases: TGTGCCAGCAGCCAAACTGCGGGACGGGAGCAGTACTTC. It codes for CASSQTAGREQYF. The rearrangement joins TRBV16 to TRBJ2-7, with D tentatively TRBD2 (6 bases). Germline values: CDR1 KGHSY, CDR2 FQNENV. The CDR3 extends over 13 amino acids. Trimming shortened V by 2 bases and J by 7 bases, and 12 bases separated the two germline ends.

There are many counts of this clonotype. The chain recombines TRBV15 with TRBJ2-3, with no clear D. The CDR3 loop spans 13 amino acids. Germline V lookup: CDR1 LNHNV, CDR2 YYDKDF (reference sequence). Deletions cut 3 bases from V and 6 bases from J, with 10 bases between. CDR3 in DNA: TGTGCCACCAGCAGCGAGCCCGGGGATACGCAGTATTTT. This translates into CATSSEPGDTQYF.

In the case of this clonotype: A much more abundant neighbour one base away suggests this may be a read error. V is TRBV12-3 or TRBV12-4 and J is TRBJ1-3; D is ambiguous. V was pared by 6 bases and J by 3 bases, with 3 bases between. CDR3 length: 11 amino acids. CDR3 DNA: TGTGCCAGCAGGTTTGGAAACACCATATATTTT. Translation gives CASRFGNTIYF.

This clonotype was seen ten or more times. The V call is TRBV29-1, the J call TRBJ1-2; 9 nucleotides agree with TRBD1. Germline values: CDR1 SQVTM, CDR2 ANQGSEA. The CDR3 runs 19 residues. The V segment lost 6 bases and the J segment 0 bases; nucleotides outside the gene matches: 20. The CDR3 DNA follows: TGCAGCGTCCGGGACAGGGTCTCTTCCGACAAGCAACCTAACTATGGCTACACCTTC. Its translation is CSVRDRVSSDKQPNYGYTF.

In its sample, this clonotype was seen many times. The V and J genes are TRBV20-1 and TRBJ2-4, with TRBD2 identical over 10 bases. Germline trimming cut 2 bases from V and 7 bases from J; bases unmatched to any gene: 8. CDR3 size: 15 residues. Germline lookup yields CDR1 DFQATT and CDR2 SNEGSKA (reference sequence). The CDR3 coding sequence is TGCAGTGCTAGAAAGTCTAGCGGGAGTGGGAACATTCAGTACTTC. Its translation is CSARKSSGSGNIQYF.

This clonotype was observed at least ten times. The chain couples TRBV12-3 or TRBV12-4 to TRBJ2-1, with 10 bases lining up with TRBD1. The CDR3 is made up of 17 amino acids. After removal of 6 bases from V and 4 bases from J, the junction contained 12 bases not matched to a gene. DNA of the CDR3: TGTGCCAGCAGGTATCCCGGGACAGGGGCTCTTTACAATGAGCAGTTCTTC. Its protein product is CASRYPGTGALYNEQFF.

This clonotype showed up just a few times. At one end, the junction sequence differs from germline, possibly due to a read error. The gene calls are TRBV4-3 and TRBJ2-7, with D perhaps assigned TRBD1 or TRBD2 (7 bases each). CDR3 length equals 14 residues. The germline CDR1 and CDR2 sequences are LGHNA and YSLEER. Written as DNA, the CDR3 is TGCGCCAGCCGCCAAGACCCAGGGGGGGGGGAGCAGTACTTC. This translates into CASRQDPGGGEQYF.

This sequence joins TRBV27 and TRBJ1-1; unclear D gene. Germline-derived CDR1 and CDR2 are MNHEY and SMNVEV (reference sequence). The CDR3 consists of 16 residues. With 4 bases removed from V and 0 bases from J, the gap between germline ends came to 15 bases. The CDR3, as DNA: TGTGCCAGCAGTTGGGATAGCCGATCTGTGAACACTGAAGCTTTCTTT. The encoded protein is CASSWDSRSVNTEAFF.

This clonotype showed up many times. CDR3 bases: TGTGCCAGCAGTCAGCTCTACGGCCCCGACACAGATACGCAGTATTTT. Translated: CASSQLYGPDTDTQYF. The J gene is TRBJ2-3, the V gene TRBV28; D is uncertain. V lost 5 bases, J lost 2 bases, and 17 bases lay in between. Germline assignment: CDR1 MDHEN and CDR2 SYDVKM. The CDR3 spans 16 residues.

This clonotype was observed many times. The V call is TRBV24-1, the J call TRBJ2-3; weak D call: TRBD2 (6 bases). Germline CDR1 is KGHDR and CDR2 is SFDVKD. V gave up 3 bases and J gave up 6 bases, with 15 bases separating them. This CDR3 has 15 residues. CDR3 in DNA: TGTGCCACCAGTGATCGTTCATCCGGAGGGGATACGCAGTATTTT. Its translation: CATSDRSSGGDTQYF.

Ten or more counts support this clonotype. The chain is built from TRBV7-9 and TRBJ2-3; no clear D gene. The CDR3 is 13 amino acids. Germline values: CDR1 SEHNR, CDR2 FQNEAQ (reference sequence). The V gene lost 5 bases and the J gene lost 0 bases, with 6 bases spanning the gap. CDR3 DNA: TGTGCCAGCAGCACACCTAGCACAGATACGCAGTATTTT. Translation gives CASSTPSTDTQYF.